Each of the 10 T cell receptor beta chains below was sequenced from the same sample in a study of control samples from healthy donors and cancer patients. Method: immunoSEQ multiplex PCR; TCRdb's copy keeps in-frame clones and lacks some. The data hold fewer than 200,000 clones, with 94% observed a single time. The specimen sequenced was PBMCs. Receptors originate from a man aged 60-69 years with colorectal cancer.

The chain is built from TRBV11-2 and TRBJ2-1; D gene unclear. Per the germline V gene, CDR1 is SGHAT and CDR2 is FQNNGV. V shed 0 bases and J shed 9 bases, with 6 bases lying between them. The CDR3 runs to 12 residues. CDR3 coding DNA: TGTGCCAGCAGCTTAGACTCTGTTGAGCAGTTCTTC. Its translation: CASSLDSVEQFF.

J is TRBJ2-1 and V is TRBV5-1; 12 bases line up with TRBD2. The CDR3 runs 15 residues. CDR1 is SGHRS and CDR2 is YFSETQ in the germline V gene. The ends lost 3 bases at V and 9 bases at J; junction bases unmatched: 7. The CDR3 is CASSSLAGGHGEQFF. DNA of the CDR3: TGCGCCAGCAGCTCTCTAGCGGGGGGGCACGGTGAGCAGTTCTTC.

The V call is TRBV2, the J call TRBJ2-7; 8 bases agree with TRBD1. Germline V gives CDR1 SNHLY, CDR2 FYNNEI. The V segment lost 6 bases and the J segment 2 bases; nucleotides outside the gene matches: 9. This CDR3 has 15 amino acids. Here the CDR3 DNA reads TGTGCCAGCAGACCCCGGACAGGGTCTACCTACGAGCAGTACTTC. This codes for CASRPRTGSTYEQYF. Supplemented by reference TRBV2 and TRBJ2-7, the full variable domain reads EPEVTQTPSHQVTQMGQEVILRCVPISNHLYFYWYRQILGQKVEFLVSFYNNEISEKSEIFDDQFSVERPDGSNFTLKIRSTKLEDSAMYFCASRPRTGSTYEQYFGPGTRLTVT.

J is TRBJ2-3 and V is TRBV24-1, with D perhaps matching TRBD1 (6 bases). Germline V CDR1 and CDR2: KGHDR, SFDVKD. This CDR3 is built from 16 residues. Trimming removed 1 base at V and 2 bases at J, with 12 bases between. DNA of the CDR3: TGTGCCACCAGTGATTTAGCAGGGGTGGACACAGATACGCAGTATTTT. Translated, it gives CATSDLAGVDTDTQYF.

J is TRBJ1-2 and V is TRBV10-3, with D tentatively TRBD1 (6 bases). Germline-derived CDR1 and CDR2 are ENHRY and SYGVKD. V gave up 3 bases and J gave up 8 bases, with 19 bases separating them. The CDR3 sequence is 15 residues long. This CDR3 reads CAISDLGGDSRGYTF. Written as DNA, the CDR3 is TGTGCCATCAGTGATCTGGGGGGCGATTCGAGAGGCTACACCTTC.

The CDR3 loop is CASSLQGRDTEAFF. For the CDR3, the DNA is TGTGCCAGCAGCCTGCAGGGTAGGGACACTGAAGCTTTCTTT. The chain uses TRBV5-4 and TRBJ1-1; possible D gene TRBD1, 5 bases. Germline loops: CDR1 SGHNT, CDR2 YYREEE (reference sequence). This CDR3 has 14 amino acids. Trimming stripped 4 bases from V and 3 bases from J, with 13 bases between.

The CDR3 DNA reads TGTGCCAGCAGCCAAAATACGGGGGCCTATGGCTACACCTTC. Its translation: CASSQNTGAYGYTF. V gene TRBV3-1 (or the pseudogene TRBV3-2) combines with J gene TRBJ1-2; D possibly corresponds to TRBD1 (6 bases). Germline-derived CDR1 and CDR2 are LGHDT and YNNKEL (reference sequence). The CDR3 sequence is 14 residues long. Trimming left V 2 bases short and J 4 bases short, with 11 bases between.

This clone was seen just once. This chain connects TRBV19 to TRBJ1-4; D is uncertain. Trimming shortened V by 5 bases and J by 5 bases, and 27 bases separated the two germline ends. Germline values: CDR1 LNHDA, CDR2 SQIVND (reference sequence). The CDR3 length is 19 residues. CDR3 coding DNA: TGTGCCAGTAGTCAACCCCCCCGGACGGGTCCTCTGCGAAATGAAAAACTGTTTTTT. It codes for CASSQPPRTGPLRNEKLFF.

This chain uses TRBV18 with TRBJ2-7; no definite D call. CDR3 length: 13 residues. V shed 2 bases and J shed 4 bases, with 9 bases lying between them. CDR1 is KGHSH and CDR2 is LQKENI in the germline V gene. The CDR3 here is CASSPTAEYEQYF. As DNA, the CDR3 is TGTGCCAGCTCACCAACGGCAGAATACGAGCAGTACTTC.

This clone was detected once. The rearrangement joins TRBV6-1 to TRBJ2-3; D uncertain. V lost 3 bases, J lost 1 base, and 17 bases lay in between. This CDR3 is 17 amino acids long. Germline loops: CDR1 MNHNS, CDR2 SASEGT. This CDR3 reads CASSDWGISAGTDTQYF. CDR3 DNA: TGTGCCAGCAGTGACTGGGGTATCTCTGCTGGCACAGATACGCAGTATTTT.